The 15 T cell receptor beta chains listed next were all sequenced from one sample in a study of blood T cell repertoires in COVID-19. This table comes from immunoSEQ multiplex PCR, and its TCRdb copy is limited to in-frame clones, with some not included. Among about 43,000 clones listed, around 87% were seen once. The material sequenced was peripheral blood. The receptors shown here come from a human donor in a cohort sampled during active COVID-19.

This clone was recorded once. This chain uses TRBV30 with TRBJ2-3; D remains ambiguous. Germline assignment: CDR1 GTSNPN and CDR2 SVGIG (reference sequence). The CDR3 runs 15 residues. Trimming removed 8 bases at V and 0 bases at J, with 18 bases between. CDR3 nucleotides: TGTGCCCGCTCCCTGGAGCTGGCGAGCACAGATACGCAGTATTTT. Translation gives CARSLELASTDTQYF.

The rearrangement links TRBV7-8 to TRBJ2-7, with 8 bases aligning to TRBD2. Germline-derived CDR1 and CDR2 are SGHVS and FQNEAQ. V was pared by 3 bases and J by 0 bases, with 16 bases of the junction left unmatched. This CDR3 region has 19 residues. This CDR3 reads CASSFLLIGGDPSSYEQYF. CDR3 sequence (DNA): TGTGCCAGCAGCTTCCTCTTGATCGGGGGGGATCCGAGCTCCTACGAGCAGTACTTC.

This chain uses TRBV2 with TRBJ1-3, with D unresolved. The V gene lost 11 bases and the J gene lost 0 bases, with 5 bases spanning the gap. The CDR3 has 11 amino acids. Germline V lookup: CDR1 SNHLY, CDR2 FYNNEI. The CDR3 bases are TGTGCCGTCTACTCTGGAAACACCATATATTTT. Protein product: CAVYSGNTIYF.

This clone has a single count. The chain carries TRBV2 and TRBJ2-7, with 8 bases identical to TRBD2. The V gene's germline CDR1 is SNHLY and CDR2 FYNNEI. Trimming removed 8 bases from V and 6 bases from J; junction bases left unmatched: 18. The CDR3 extends over 16 amino acids. This CDR3 is CASDGNPGGGAVEQYF. Here the CDR3 DNA reads TGTGCCAGCGATGGGAACCCGGGAGGGGGGGCCGTCGAGCAGTACTTC.

V is TRBV30 and J is TRBJ1-2; D gene unclear. The V end lost 0 bases, the J end lost 8 bases, and 13 bases lay between the germline ends. Per germline, CDR1 GTSNPN and CDR2 SVGIG (reference sequence). This CDR3 is built from 13 residues. CDR3 DNA: TGTGCCTGGAGTGTACCCGGAAAGGAGGGCTACACCTTC. This encodes CAWSVPGKEGYTF.

This sequence joins TRBV18 and TRBJ1-4; D is uncertain. This CDR3 is built from 13 residues. Trimming took 3 bases from V and 5 from J, leaving 7 bases between them. Germline CDR1 KGHSH, CDR2 LQKENI. The CDR3 sequence is CASSPNKNEKLFF. The CDR3 nucleotides are TGTGCCAGCTCACCTAATAAAAATGAAAAACTGTTTTTT.

This chain uses TRBV6-6 with TRBJ2-7, with TRBD1 matching 7 bases. The CDR3 is 13 amino acids. Losses at the gene ends were 4 bases for V and 4 bases for J; bases not matched to a gene: 4. Germline lookup yields CDR1 MNHNY and CDR2 SVGAGI (reference sequence). CDR3 nucleotides: TGTGCCAGCAGTTTGAACAGGGGTTACGAGCAGTACTTC. Its protein product is CASSLNRGYEQYF.

The chain uses TRBV28 and TRBJ2-1, with D maybe TRBD2 (6 bases). CDR3 length: 16 amino acids. Germline lookup yields CDR1 MDHEN and CDR2 SYDVKM. V was shortened by 3 bases and J by 3 bases, with 15 bases between the two germline ends. CDR3 sequence: CASSFLRGGGYNEQFF. CDR3 in DNA: TGTGCCAGCAGTTTCTTGCGGGGTGGGGGCTACAATGAGCAGTTCTTC.

The J gene is TRBJ2-1, the V gene TRBV2; TRBD2 matches at 8 bases. Germline loops: CDR1 SNHLY, CDR2 FYNNEI. Germline trimming cut 6 bases from V and 0 bases from J; bases unmatched to any gene: 10. The CDR3 spans 17 residues. The CDR3 sequence is CASRRRIAGYSYNEQFF. CDR3 coding DNA: TGTGCCAGCAGGAGGAGGATAGCGGGGTACTCCTACAATGAGCAGTTCTTC.

The chain joins TRBV10-3 to TRBJ2-7; 10 nucleotides line up with TRBD1. CDR1 is ENHRY and CDR2 is SYGVKD in the germline V gene. The CDR3 contains 13 residues. V lost 6 bases, J lost 4 bases, and 3 bases stayed unmatched. The CDR3 nucleotides are TGTGCCATCAGGGGGACAGGGGATTACGAGCAGTACTTC. Translated, it gives CAIRGTGDYEQYF.

The chain recombines TRBV10-1 with TRBJ2-6; D is possibly TRBD2 (6 bases). Trimming left V 8 bases short and J 7 bases short, with 18 bases between. The CDR3 has 15 residues. Germline V CDR1 and CDR2: WNHNN, SYGVQD (reference sequence). The CDR3 DNA is TGCGCCAGCCCATATGGAGGGGCGAACGCCAACGTCCTGACTTTC. Translated, it gives CASPYGGANANVLTF.

The CDR3 sequence: CASSFSASGSTDTQYF. The CDR3 DNA follows: TGTGCCAGCAGCTTTTCGGCTAGCGGAAGCACAGATACGCAGTATTTT. The chain combines TRBV7-9 with TRBJ2-3, with 7 bases matching TRBD2. Germline V gene lookup returns CDR1 SEHNR and CDR2 FQNEAQ (reference sequence). The CDR3 runs 16 residues. The J segment lost 0 bases and the V segment lost 3 bases, leaving 6 bases of the junction unmatched.

This clone is a singleton in its sample. This chain joins TRBV5-4 and TRBJ2-3; TRBD2 might be the D (6 bases). The CDR3 is 17 residues long. Germline V CDR1 and CDR2: SGHNT, YYREEE (reference sequence). Deletions cut 1 base from V and 1 base from J, with 16 bases between. CDR3 region: CASSLSGFIGGTDTQYF. DNA for the CDR3: TGTGCCAGCAGCTTGAGCGGGTTCATCGGGGGCACAGATACGCAGTATTTT. Filled out from reference TRBV5-4 and TRBJ2-3, the complete variable domain reads ETGVTQSPTHLIKTRGQQVTLRCSSQSGHNTVSWYQQALGQGPQFIFQYYREEENGRGNFPPRFSGLQFPNYSSELNVNALELDDSALYLCASSLSGFIGGTDTQYFGPGTRLTVL.

The gene calls are TRBV27 and TRBJ1-6; 10 bases line up with TRBD1. Unmatched junction bases numbered 5, after V lost 1 base and J lost 14 bases. The germline V gene has CDR1 MNHEY and CDR2 SMNVEV (reference sequence). This CDR3 region has 14 residues. The CDR3 region is CASSLWDRGQTLHF. Written as DNA, the CDR3 is TGTGCCAGCAGTTTATGGGACAGGGGTCAAACCCTCCACTTT.

The chain links TRBV12-3 or TRBV12-4 to TRBJ2-7; D is unclear. This CDR3 region has 11 residues. The V and J ends lost 4 bases and 7 bases respectively, with 8 bases between them. For the CDR3, the DNA is TGTGCCAGCAGTTCCTATCGAGAGCAGTACTTC. It is translated as CASSSYREQYF.